By frequency in the sample, the clone carrying this T cell receptor beta chain is medium-sized (0.01 to 0.1%). Specified time point: before trial treatment. Donors were treated with nivolumab, ipilimumab, aspirin, and low-dose cyclophosphamide and radiotherapy. The entry originates in a study of low-dose radiotherapy and immunotherapy resistance in tumors. Study-level information: For four cycles from cycle 1 day 1, patients took 300 mg oral aspirin daily.

The CDR3 runs 14 residues. Germline CDR1 MDHEN, CDR2 SYDVKM. V lost 11 bases, J lost 4 bases, and 20 bases lay in between. TRAV- and TRBV-specific primers primed first-strand cDNA, covering alpha and beta chains. TCR amplification involved 15 to 20 PCR cycles with a constant-region primer and V-primer adapter. TCRdb redid the calling of the reads with MiXCR, one entry per CDR3 protein. This table has about 39,000 distinct CDR3 sequences, roughly 28% appearing once. The source is a male donor with gallbladder cancer. This chain joins TRBV28 and TRBJ1-1; D ambiguous. The sample was PBMCs, taken before treatment. The CDR3 bases are TGTGCCGTCACAGTTGCGAGGGAAAGCACTGAAGCTTTCTTT. It codes for CAVTVARESTEAFF.